The 17 T cell receptor beta chains below were found in one sample sequenced in a study of technical replicates of blood from a few donors. Libraries were prepared by immunoSEQ multiplex PCR; TCRdb keeps only in-frame clonotypes and omits some of them. The sample has approximately 75,000 clones; 95% to 98% are singletons. Sequencing input: T cells isolated from PBMCs. Receptors were obtained from a human donor in good health.

This chain joins TRBV5-6 and TRBJ1-1, with TRBD1 identical over 8 bases. The CDR3 totals 16 residues. The germline V gene has CDR1 SGHDT and CDR2 YYEEEE. V trimming: 2 bases; J trimming: 8 bases; junction bases outside the gene matches: 14. The CDR3 DNA is TGTGCCAGCAGCTTTTTTCCCGGGCAGGGGGCGACGGAAGCTTTCTTT. It specifies CASSFFPGQGATEAFF.

CDR3 region: CASSPKTGTSGSYEQYF. CDR3 in DNA: TGTGCCAGCAGCCCAAAGACCGGGACTAGCGGGAGCTACGAGCAGTACTTC. The chain links TRBV5-4 to TRBJ2-7; 14 nucleotides agree with TRBD2. CDR1 is SGHNT, CDR2 YYREEE, per germline (reference sequence). This CDR3 has 17 residues. The V gene end was trimmed by 4 bases and the J gene end by 3 bases; junction bases not matched to a gene: 9.

This clone appeared once. J is TRBJ2-1 and V is TRBV4-3, with D uncertain. The CDR3 runs to 14 residues. V gave up 0 bases and J gave up 4 bases, with 7 bases separating them. Germline loops: CDR1 LGHNA, CDR2 YSLEER. CDR3 in DNA: TGCGCCAGCAGCCAAGAATACAGTTACAATGAGCAGTTCTTC. Protein sequence: CASSQEYSYNEQFF.

This sequence joins TRBV5-6 and TRBJ1-4; D gene uncertain. The length of the CDR3 is 16 residues. The germline V gene encodes CDR1 SGHDT and CDR2 YYEEEE. V dropped 2 bases and J dropped 8 bases, with 19 bases sitting between them. The CDR3 coding sequence is TGTGCCAGCAGCTTCTTCGAGACACCACATACCGAAAAACTGTTTTTT. It is translated as CASSFFETPHTEKLFF.

The chain joins TRBV4-2 to TRBJ2-2; perhaps TRBD1 as D (7 bases). V was clipped by 0 bases and J by 9 bases, with 20 bases between them. CDR1 LGHNA and CDR2 YNFKEQ come from the germline V gene. The CDR3 is 17 amino acids. The chain's CDR3 is CASSQEGAGGIARELFF. The CDR3 nucleotides read TGTGCCAGCAGCCAAGAAGGCGCAGGGGGGATTGCCCGGGAGCTGTTTTTT.

V and J are TRBV19 and TRBJ1-2; TRBD1 agrees at 8 bases. Per the germline V gene, CDR1 is LNHDA and CDR2 is SQIVND (reference sequence). V was pared by 7 bases and J by 7 bases, with 8 bases of the junction left unmatched. The CDR3 consists of 13 residues. CDR3 amino acids: CASNQDRGGGYTF. As DNA, the CDR3 is TGTGCCAGTAACCAAGACAGGGGAGGTGGCTACACCTTC.

The chain carries TRBV7-2 and TRBJ2-1; possible D gene TRBD2, 6 bases. The CDR3 spans 16 residues. Germline V lookup: CDR1 SGHTA, CDR2 FQGNSA. V lost 2 bases to trimming and J lost 0 bases, with 11 bases between them. CDR3 DNA sequence: TGTGCCAGCAGCTTATCGGCGGGGTACTCCTACAATGAGCAGTTCTTC. This codes for CASSLSAGYSYNEQFF.

J is TRBJ1-1 and V is TRBV2; TRBD1 matches 10 bases. From germline, CDR1 is SNHLY and CDR2 FYNNEI. V was pared by 7 bases and J by 6 bases, with 5 bases of the junction left unmatched. The CDR3 has 13 amino acids. The CDR3 here is CASTGTGDAEAFF. The CDR3 DNA sequence: TGTGCCAGCACCGGGACAGGGGATGCTGAAGCTTTCTTT.

J is TRBJ2-7 and V is TRBV14; the D is unclear. The V and J ends lost 4 bases and 3 bases respectively, with 7 bases between them. Germline assignment: CDR1 SGHDN and CDR2 FVKESK. The CDR3 totals 12 residues. As DNA, the CDR3 is TGTGCCAGCAGCCTAACTCTCTACGAGCAGTACTTC. As protein: CASSLTLYEQYF.

The chain joins TRBV30 to TRBJ2-7; D is possibly TRBD1 (6 bases). The CDR3 sequence is 13 residues long. Trimming removed 1 base from V and 3 bases from J, with 10 bases in between. Germline V lookup: CDR1 GTSNPN, CDR2 SVGIG (reference sequence). The CDR3 reads CAWSATGFYEQYF. The DNA of the CDR3 is TGTGCCTGGAGTGCCACAGGGTTCTACGAGCAGTACTTC.

This chain uses TRBV14 with TRBJ2-1; 7 bases are shared with TRBD1. Germline lookup yields CDR1 SGHDN and CDR2 FVKESK. The CDR3 covers 14 residues. Germline trimming cut 7 bases from V and 3 bases from J; bases unmatched to any gene: 6. The CDR3 DNA reads TGTGCCAGCACCCCCGGGACAGTCTACAATGAGCAGTTCTTC. Amino acids: CASTPGTVYNEQFF. Using reference TRBV14 and TRBJ2-1 for the parts outside the CDR3, the full variable domain is EAGVTQFPSHSVIEKGQTVTLRCDPISGHDNLYWYRRVMGKEIKFLLHFVKESKQDESGMPNNRFLAERTGGTYSTLKVQPAELEDSGVYFCASTPGTVYNEQFFGPGTRLTVL.

In this sample, this clone turned up a few times. The DNA of the CDR3 is TGTGCCAGCAGCGAACGGGGAGACACTGAAGCTTTCTTT. It is translated as CASSERGDTEAFF. The chain has TRBV7-9 and TRBJ1-1, with D unclear. V lost 5 bases and J lost 3, with 10 bases in between. CDR1 SEHNR and CDR2 FQNEAQ come from the germline V gene (reference sequence). This CDR3 comprises 13 residues.

This clone was seen once. The rearrangement uses TRBV5-6 and TRBJ1-2; TRBD1 agrees at 8 bases. The CDR3 length is 13 residues. Germline values: CDR1 SGHDT, CDR2 YYEEEE. With 4 bases clipped from V and 8 bases from J, the junction kept 7 bases outside the gene matches. The CDR3 nucleotides read TGTGCCAGCAGCATTGACAGGGGAGGAGGCTACACCTTC. This sequence encodes CASSIDRGGGYTF.

J is TRBJ2-3 and V is TRBV5-1; 10 bases are a match to TRBD2. Germline loops: CDR1 SGHRS, CDR2 YFSETQ. The J segment lost 3 bases and the V segment lost 0 bases, leaving 7 bases of the junction unmatched. This CDR3 is built from 17 residues. The CDR3 loop reads CASSLGASGSGTDTQYF. DNA for the CDR3: TGCGCCAGCAGCTTGGGGGCTAGCGGGAGCGGGACAGATACGCAGTATTTT.

This chain connects TRBV5-4 to TRBJ1-1; D ambiguous. CDR1 SGHNT and CDR2 YYREEE come from the germline V gene (reference sequence). The CDR3 extends over 15 amino acids. Deletions cut 0 bases from V and 4 bases from J, with 13 bases between. The CDR3 DNA sequence: TGTGCCAGCAGCTTGGCATACCGGCAGGCCACTGAAGCTTTCTTT. The encoded protein is CASSLAYRQATEAFF.

This clone was seen just once. The V and J genes are TRBV4-2 and TRBJ2-3, with 9 bases matching TRBD2. Germline V gene lookup returns CDR1 LGHNA and CDR2 YNFKEQ. Trimming cost V 2 bases and J 1 base; bases outside gene matches: 4. This CDR3 spans 16 amino acids. CDR3 loop: CASSQPAGGGTDTQYF. For the CDR3, the DNA is TGTGCCAGCAGCCAACCGGCGGGAGGGGGCACAGATACGCAGTATTTT.

The chain combines TRBV7-9 with TRBJ2-4; D remains unclear. There are 16 residues in the CDR3. V gave up 2 bases and J gave up 0 bases, with 11 bases separating them. CDR1 and CDR2 from the germline V gene are SEHNR and FQNEAQ (reference sequence). As DNA, the CDR3 is TGTGCCAGCAGCTTATATGGGCATCAAGCCAAAAACATTCAGTACTTC. It specifies CASSLYGHQAKNIQYF.